Below, 32 T cell receptor beta chains from the same sample are listed, as sequenced in a study of preoperative IRX-2 immunotherapy in early breast cancer. Noted treatment: preoperative locoregional IRX-2 cytokine immunotherapy. Clones were read by immunoSEQ multiplex PCR, and TCRdb kept only the in-frame ones, dropping some. Here the sample spans around 57,000 clones, around 94% being singletons. Collection of the sample occurred from a patient treated with IRX-2 immunotherapy. The receptor set was obtained from a human donor with breast cancer.

The CDR3 protein is CASSGGLRDGGPDTQYF. Here the CDR3 DNA reads TGTGCCAGCAGCGGGGGACTCCGGGACGGAGGACCAGATACGCAGTATTTT. V is TRBV9 and J is TRBJ2-3, with a tentative D call TRBD2 (6 bases). With 3 bases removed from V and 4 bases from J, the gap between germline ends came to 21 bases. From germline, CDR1 is SGDLS and CDR2 YYNGEE. The CDR3 spans 17 residues.

The chain uses TRBV28 and TRBJ2-6; possibly TRBD2 for D (6 bases). There are 13 residues in the CDR3. The V gene's germline CDR1 is MDHEN and CDR2 SYDVKM. V lost 11 bases to trimming and J lost 3 bases, with 11 bases between them. As DNA, the CDR3 is TGTGCCTCGTCGGGGGATGGGGCCAACGTCCTGACTTTC. Translating it yields CASSGDGANVLTF.

This sequence joins TRBV2 and TRBJ2-2, with a weak D call TRBD2 (6 bases). This CDR3 region has 14 residues. Germline V gives CDR1 SNHLY, CDR2 FYNNEI. Trimming stripped 1 base from V and 7 bases from J, with 10 bases between. In DNA form, the CDR3 reads TGTGCCAGCAGTGAAGAGGAGGGCAACGGGGAGCTGTTTTTT. Its protein is CASSEEEGNGELFF.

V is TRBV6-5 and J is TRBJ2-6, with unresolved D. V was shortened by 4 bases and J by 4 bases, with 11 bases between the two germline ends. CDR3 length: 15 amino acids. Germline CDR1 MNHEY, CDR2 SVGAGI. CDR3 residues: CASSSPPLGANVLTF. The DNA for the CDR3 is TGTGCCAGCAGTTCGCCACCTCTCGGGGCCAACGTCCTGACTTTC.

The V call is TRBV7-2, the J call TRBJ1-1; D is undetermined. Germline V gene sequence: CDR1 SGHTA, CDR2 FQGNSA. The CDR3 loop spans 13 amino acids. V shed 3 bases and J shed 5 bases, with 10 bases lying between them. The CDR3 DNA reads as TGTGCCAGCAGCTTGGGGATGAGAACTGAAGCTTTCTTT. Protein: CASSLGMRTEAFF.

The chain carries TRBV4-2 and TRBJ2-7, with 8 bases aligning to TRBD2. The germline gives CDR1 LGHNA, CDR2 YNFKEQ. V was pared by 4 bases and J by 5 bases, with 7 bases of the junction left unmatched. The CDR3 totals 14 residues. The CDR3 protein is CASSRFGGENEQYF. The DNA for the CDR3 is TGTGCCAGCAGCCGGTTCGGGGGGGAAAACGAGCAGTACTTC.

The chain is built from TRBV5-1 and TRBJ2-1; D ambiguous. CDR1 and CDR2 (germline): SGHRS, YFSETQ. The V end lost 6 bases, the J end lost 7 bases, and 11 bases lay between the germline ends. The CDR3 length is 12 residues. CDR3 sequence: CASMGSMNEQFF. The CDR3 DNA reads as TGCGCCAGCATGGGCAGCATGAATGAGCAGTTCTTC.

The genes are TRBV7-9 and TRBJ2-2; D may be TRBD2 (6 bases). The V and J ends lost 3 bases and 5 bases respectively, with 19 bases between them. Germline assignment: CDR1 SEHNR and CDR2 FQNEAQ (reference sequence). The CDR3 is 17 amino acids. The CDR3 region is CASSFSFSGTPTGELFF. The CDR3, as DNA: TGTGCCAGCAGCTTCTCATTTAGCGGAACACCGACCGGGGAGCTGTTTTTT.

The rearrangement uses TRBV19 and TRBJ2-3; the D gene is possibly TRBD2 (7 bases). V lost 6 bases and J lost 6, with 16 bases in between. CDR3 length: 14 amino acids. Germline V lookup: CDR1 LNHDA, CDR2 SQIVND (reference sequence). The CDR3 DNA sequence: TGTGCCAGTAGCCAGCGGGGAACAGGGGATACGCAGTATTTT. Protein: CASSQRGTGDTQYF.

The V call is TRBV5-5, the J call TRBJ2-7; 7 bases align to TRBD1. The J segment lost 2 bases and the V segment lost 2 bases, leaving 10 bases of the junction unmatched. This CDR3 is built from 16 residues. The germline V gene encodes CDR1 SGHKS and CDR2 YYEKEE (reference sequence). CDR3 sequence (DNA): TGTGCCAGCAGCTTTCGGCTACAGGGGCTCACCTACGAGCAGTACTTC. Encoded protein: CASSFRLQGLTYEQYF.

The CDR3 region is CASSPGAGNQPQHF. In nucleotides, the CDR3 is TGTGCCAGCTCACCAGGGGCCGGGAATCAGCCCCAGCATTTT. The chain combines TRBV18 with TRBJ1-5; a possible D gene is TRBD1 (5 bases). Deletions cut 2 bases from V and 4 bases from J, with 9 bases between. This CDR3 comprises 14 residues. Germline assignment: CDR1 KGHSH and CDR2 LQKENI.

The chain is built from TRBV6-6 and TRBJ2-2, with D possibly TRBD1 on 5 matching bases. This CDR3 has 16 amino acids. Germline values: CDR1 MNHNY, CDR2 SVGAGI (reference sequence). Trimming took off 0 bases at V and 0 bases at J, with 8 bases between the two ends. CDR3 amino acids: CASSYSEGANTGELFF. The CDR3 DNA reads as TGTGCCAGCAGTTACTCGGAAGGGGCGAACACCGGGGAGCTGTTTTTT.

This clone is a singleton in its sample. The rearrangement uses TRBV9 and TRBJ1-2, with TRBD1 identical over 10 bases. Germline CDR1 reads SGDLS; CDR2 reads YYNGEE. V was pared by 3 bases and J by 8 bases, with 13 bases of the junction left unmatched. The CDR3 is made up of 16 amino acids. CDR3 protein: CASSALPRQGAPGYTF. In DNA, the CDR3 is TGTGCCAGCAGCGCACTCCCCAGACAGGGGGCGCCGGGCTACACCTTC.

The rearrangement joins TRBV6-6 to TRBJ2-7, with 8 bases identical to TRBD1. The V segment lost 4 bases and the J segment 3 bases; nucleotides outside the gene matches: 8. The CDR3 has 15 residues. CDR1 MNHNY and CDR2 SVGAGI come from the germline V gene (reference sequence). In DNA form, the CDR3 reads TGTGCCAGCAGTTCAAATCGGGACAGGATCTACGAGCAGTACTTC. Translated: CASSSNRDRIYEQYF.

The rearrangement joins TRBV18 to TRBJ1-2, with unresolved D. CDR1 KGHSH and CDR2 LQKENI come from the germline V gene. CDR3 length: 12 amino acids. The ends were cut back, 3 bases at V and 7 bases at J, with 9 bases in the middle. CDR3 coding DNA: TGTGCCAGCTCACCTCGTTCACCTGGCTACACCTTC. Translation gives CASSPRSPGYTF.

The chain combines TRBV7-2 with TRBJ1-2; TRBD1 might be the D (5 bases). With 1 base removed from V and 5 bases from J, the gap between germline ends came to 11 bases. The length of the CDR3 is 14 residues. From germline, CDR1 is SGHTA and CDR2 FQGNSA. The CDR3 bases are TGTGCCAGCAGCTTAGGGGACGATATGTATGGCTACACCTTC. The encoded protein is CASSLGDDMYGYTF.

The chain links TRBV5-5 to TRBJ2-2; 9 positions match TRBD1. Germline values: CDR1 SGHKS, CDR2 YYEKEE (reference sequence). Trimming at V came to 6 bases and at J to 5 bases, leaving 11 bases not matched to a gene. This CDR3 spans 16 amino acids. Written as DNA, the CDR3 is TGTGCCAGCACTCCCCCCCCCGGACAGGGGACCGGGGAGCTGTTTTTT. This translates into CASTPPPGQGTGELFF.

This clone is a singleton in its sample. DNA for the CDR3: TGTGCCAGCAGCTTCGGACGGGAGAATGAAAAACTGTTTTTT. Its protein is CASSFGRENEKLFF. The chain combines TRBV5-6 with TRBJ1-4; D not resolved. Germline V CDR1 and CDR2: SGHDT, YYEEEE. The CDR3 runs to 14 residues. V was pared by 2 bases and J by 5 bases, with 10 bases between.

The chain has TRBV7-9 and TRBJ2-7; 11 bases agree with TRBD1. J gave up 4 bases and V 4 bases, and 6 bases lay outside the gene matches. The CDR3 runs 15 residues. Germline CDR1 and CDR2: SEHNR and FQNEAQ (reference sequence). CDR3 sequence: CASSSRDRGRYEQYF. The CDR3 DNA reads as TGTGCCAGCAGCTCCCGGGACAGGGGGAGATACGAGCAGTACTTC.

The chain combines TRBV9 with TRBJ2-1; D remains unclear. CDR3 size: 13 residues. Deletions cut 0 bases from V and 5 bases from J, with 6 bases between. The germline gives CDR1 SGDLS, CDR2 YYNGEE. CDR3 residues: CASSVGSDNEQFF. Written as DNA, the CDR3 is TGTGCCAGCAGCGTAGGGTCAGACAATGAGCAGTTCTTC.

The chain couples TRBV5-1 to TRBJ2-1; a possible D gene is TRBD1 (5 bases). V was pared by 2 bases and J by 9 bases, with 6 bases between. The germline gives CDR1 SGHRS, CDR2 YFSETQ. This CDR3 comprises 11 residues. The CDR3 spells CASSLGVEQFF. The CDR3 nucleotides read TGCGCCAGCAGCTTAGGGGTTGAGCAGTTCTTC.

The chain employs TRBV19 and TRBJ2-1, with TRBD2 matching 13 bases. The CDR3 consists of 16 residues. CDR1 is LNHDA and CDR2 is SQIVND in the germline V gene (reference sequence). J lost 4 bases, V lost 5 bases, and 5 bases had no gene match. The CDR3 loop is CASSVSGLAGYNEQFF. The CDR3 DNA sequence: TGTGCCAGTAGTGTCTCGGGACTAGCGGGGTACAATGAGCAGTTCTTC.

J is TRBJ1-4 and V is TRBV27; no clear D. Germline V gives CDR1 MNHEY, CDR2 SMNVEV (reference sequence). CDR3 length: 12 amino acids. Trimming stripped 3 bases from V and 7 bases from J, with 6 bases between. For the CDR3, the DNA is TGTGCCAGCAGTTTGAGAGGTGAAAAACTGTTTTTT. This encodes CASSLRGEKLFF.

The CDR3, as DNA: TGTGCCAGCAGTTACGGGACTCCTCAGGCCTACGAGCAGTACTTC. It translates to CASSYGTPQAYEQYF. The rearrangement uses TRBV6-5 and TRBJ2-7; possibly TRBD2 for D (6 bases). The V and J ends lost 2 bases and 2 bases respectively, with 13 bases between them. Germline CDR1 reads MNHEY; CDR2 reads SVGAGI. The CDR3 extends over 15 amino acids.

The V call is TRBV7-8, the J call TRBJ1-5; D not resolved. Trimming stripped 1 base from V and 0 bases from J, with 13 bases between. The CDR3 totals 17 residues. Germline V CDR1 and CDR2: SGHVS, FQNEAQ. CDR3 in DNA: TGTGCCAGCAGCTTAGTTTGGAGGAGAGCTAGCAATCAGCCCCAGCATTTT. The encoded protein is CASSLVWRRASNQPQHF.

The chain's CDR3 is CASSGRVRRNTIYF. CDR3 sequence (DNA): TGTGCCAGCAGTGGTCGGGTCCGACGAAACACCATATATTTT. The chain uses TRBV28 and TRBJ1-3; D is unclear. V dropped 5 bases and J dropped 5 bases, with 13 bases sitting between them. Germline V lookup: CDR1 MDHEN, CDR2 SYDVKM. CDR3 length equals 14 residues.

This chain uses TRBV7-7 with TRBJ2-3; no clear D. CDR3 length equals 17 residues. Trimming left V 5 bases short and J 1 base short, with 19 bases between. Germline CDR1 reads SSHAT; CDR2 reads FNYEAQ (reference sequence). The CDR3 loop reads CASSPSFAAWGTDTQYF. In DNA form, the CDR3 reads TGTGCCAGCAGCCCCAGTTTCGCAGCGTGGGGCACAGATACGCAGTATTTT.

This chain uses TRBV9 with TRBJ2-5; D perhaps matches TRBD1 (5 bases). Trimming cost V 0 bases and J 4 bases, with 13 bases left between them. The germline gives CDR1 SGDLS, CDR2 YYNGEE. The CDR3 extends over 15 amino acids. The CDR3: CASSVASTGGETQYF. As DNA, the CDR3 is TGTGCCAGCAGCGTAGCCTCTACAGGTGGAGAGACCCAGTACTTC.

This clone was recorded once. The gene calls are TRBV19 and TRBJ2-3; 9 nucleotides match TRBD2. Germline lookup yields CDR1 LNHDA and CDR2 SQIVND (reference sequence). The CDR3 is made up of 17 amino acids. V was clipped by 2 bases and J by 6 bases; unmatched bases: 12. The CDR3 coding sequence is TGTGCCAGTAGTATATTAGGAGCGGGAGGACCTGGGGATACGCAGTATTTT. This translates into CASSILGAGGPGDTQYF.

This sequence joins TRBV30 and TRBJ2-5, with 10 bases that match TRBD1. After removal of 4 bases from V and 2 bases from J, the junction contained 7 bases not matched to a gene. The CDR3 loop spans 15 amino acids. The V gene's germline CDR1 is GTSNPN and CDR2 SVGIG (reference sequence). CDR3 nucleotide sequence: TGTGCCTGGATCAGGGACAGGGGACATCAAGAGACCCAGTACTTC. Its translation: CAWIRDRGHQETQYF.

The chain couples TRBV2 to TRBJ1-2; D ambiguous. CDR3 length equals 12 residues. Trimming left V 6 bases short and J 3 bases short, with 8 bases between. Germline values: CDR1 SNHLY, CDR2 FYNNEI. The chain's CDR3 is CASRRLDYGYTF. CDR3 DNA: TGTGCCAGCAGAAGACTTGACTATGGCTACACCTTC.

The rearrangement joins TRBV10-3 to TRBJ1-1; D gene uncertain. The ends were cut back, 4 bases at V and 2 bases at J, with 11 bases in the middle. The CDR3 is 14 amino acids. Germline values: CDR1 ENHRY, CDR2 SYGVKD. The CDR3 region is CAISADIPNTEAFF. Written as DNA, the CDR3 is TGTGCCATCAGTGCAGACATTCCCAACACTGAAGCTTTCTTT.